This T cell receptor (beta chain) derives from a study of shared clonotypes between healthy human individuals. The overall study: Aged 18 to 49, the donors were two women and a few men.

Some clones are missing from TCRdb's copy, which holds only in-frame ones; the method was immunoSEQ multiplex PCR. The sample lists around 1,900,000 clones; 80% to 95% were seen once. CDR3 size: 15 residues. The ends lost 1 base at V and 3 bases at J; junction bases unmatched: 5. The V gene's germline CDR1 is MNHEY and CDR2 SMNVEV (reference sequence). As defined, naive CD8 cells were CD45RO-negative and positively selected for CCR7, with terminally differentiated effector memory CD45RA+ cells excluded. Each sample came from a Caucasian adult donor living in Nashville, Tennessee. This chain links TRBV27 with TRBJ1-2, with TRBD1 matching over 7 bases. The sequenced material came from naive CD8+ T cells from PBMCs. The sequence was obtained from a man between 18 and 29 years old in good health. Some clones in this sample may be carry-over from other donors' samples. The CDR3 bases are TGTGCCAGCAGTTTATTAGGGGGCAGGTACTATGGCTACACCTTC. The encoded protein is CASSLLGGRYYGYTF.